A single sample gave rise to the 11 T cell receptor beta chains below, sequenced in a study of T cells of healthy individuals (dated by TCRdb to between 2017 and 2018). The library was built by means of 5' RACE. The listed sequencing device is Illumina MiSeq. TCRdb reworked the public reads: Q25 trimming with fastp, MiXCR clone assembly, productive beta chains retained. For every CDR3 protein sequence, its rows merge into one entry that carries the most common genes and DNA. The sample contains 45,000 to 60,000 distinct CDR3 sequences, under 15% of them found a single time. Around 15% of the sample goes to the ten largest clones. The source is a human donor in good health.

CDR3 loop: CASSLLAGGPDTQYF. The DNA of the CDR3 is TGTGCCAGCAGCCTCTTAGCGGGGGGGCCGGATACGCAGTATTTT. V and J are TRBV7-9 and TRBJ2-3, with TRBD2 matching over 11 bases. CDR1 and CDR2 from the germline V gene are SEHNR and FQNEAQ (reference sequence). This CDR3 has 15 residues. Trimming removed 5 bases from V and 6 bases from J; junction bases left unmatched: 7.

Many counts were recorded for this clonotype. This rearrangement joins TRBV20-1 to TRBJ1-5; D gene uncertain. Germline V lookup: CDR1 DFQATT, CDR2 SNEGSKA (reference sequence). Trimming took off 5 bases at V and 1 base at J, with 6 bases between the two ends. The CDR3 covers 12 residues. The CDR3 DNA reads TGCAGTGCTCAAGGGAGCAATCAGCCCCAGCATTTT. It is translated as CSAQGSNQPQHF.

The CDR3 DNA is TGTGCCACCAGTGACTGGGATGAGCAGTTCTTC. It translates to CATSDWDEQFF. This chain uses TRBV24-1 with TRBJ2-1; no firm D call. V lost 4 bases and J lost 8, with 5 bases in between. This CDR3 comprises 11 residues. Germline CDR1 is KGHDR and CDR2 is SFDVKD.

This clonotype has a handful of counts. The rearrangement joins TRBV4-3 to TRBJ2-7; D remains unclear. CDR1 is LGHNA, CDR2 YSLEER, per germline. This CDR3 comprises 15 residues. With 1 base removed from V and 1 base from J, the gap between germline ends came to 11 bases. CDR3 nucleotide sequence: TGCGCCAGCAGCCAAGGATACACTCCTTCCTACGAGCAGTACTTC. Translating gives CASSQGYTPSYEQYF.

The chain is built from TRBV13 and TRBJ2-1; 10 nucleotides match TRBD2. Looked up from germline, CDR1 is PRHDT and CDR2 is FYEKMQ (reference sequence). The CDR3 runs 16 residues. The ends lost 5 bases at V and 5 bases at J; junction bases unmatched: 9. The CDR3 sequence is CASSTTSGRAHNEQFF. The CDR3 DNA is TGTGCCAGCAGCACAACGAGCGGGAGGGCTCACAATGAGCAGTTCTTC.

This clonotype was counted a single time. Germline and junction disagree at one end, which may indicate a read error. The V call is TRBV30, the J call TRBJ2-7, with 8 bases fitting TRBD1. This CDR3 spans 14 amino acids. Germline V gene sequence: CDR1 GTSNPN, CDR2 SVGIG (reference sequence). CDR3 in amino acids: CAWSPNPATGVSRF. CDR3 DNA sequence: TGTGCCTGGAGTCCTAACCCCGCGACAGGGGTGAGTAGGTTC.

The chain carries TRBV24-1 and TRBJ2-1, with 7 bases lining up with TRBD2. Germline assignment: CDR1 KGHDR and CDR2 SFDVKD. The CDR3 spans 16 residues. With 4 bases clipped from V and 8 bases from J, the junction kept 13 bases outside the gene matches. CDR3 in amino acids: CATSDPSGSFDHEQFF. In nucleotides, the CDR3 is TGTGCCACCAGTGACCCTAGCGGCAGTTTCGACCATGAGCAGTTCTTC.

This sequence joins TRBV5-6 and TRBJ2-5, with D perhaps assigned TRBD1 or TRBD2 (5 bases each). V was pared by 3 bases and J by 5 bases, with 8 bases between. CDR3 length equals 12 residues. Germline-derived CDR1 and CDR2 are SGHDT and YYEEEE. The CDR3 DNA follows: TGTGCCAGCAGCTCGGGGCTGGAGACCCAGTACTTC. It encodes CASSSGLETQYF.

In this sample, this clonotype turned up a few times. The V and J genes are TRBV9 and TRBJ1-5; 8 bases are shared with TRBD1. V was pared by 0 bases and J by 3 bases, with 8 bases of the junction left unmatched. The CDR3 contains 17 residues. Germline V gene lookup returns CDR1 SGDLS and CDR2 YYNGEE. The CDR3 nucleotides read TGTGCCAGCAGCGTAGACGGGACAGGTTCGCCCAATCAGCCCCAGCATTTT. Protein product: CASSVDGTGSPNQPQHF.

Only a few counts were recorded for this clonotype. V usage is TRBV7-2 and J usage is TRBJ1-3; no clear D gene. Trimming cost V 1 base and J 0 bases, with 10 bases left between them. The CDR3 extends over 16 amino acids. CDR1 SGHTA and CDR2 FQGNSA come from the germline V gene. The CDR3 reads CASSLGPLSSGNTIYF. The DNA for the CDR3 is TGTGCCAGCAGCTTAGGTCCACTTAGCTCTGGAAACACCATATATTTT.

This clonotype was counted a few times. The chain has TRBV20-1 and TRBJ1-4; D possibly corresponds to TRBD1 (6 bases). CDR1 is DFQATT, CDR2 SNEGSKA, per germline (reference sequence). CDR3 length equals 15 residues. Trimming removed 1 base from V and 5 bases from J, with 14 bases in between. In DNA, the CDR3 is TGCAGTGCTAGAGGATTTGGGGGCTTCAATGAAAAACTGTTTTTT. Amino acid sequence: CSARGFGGFNEKLFF.